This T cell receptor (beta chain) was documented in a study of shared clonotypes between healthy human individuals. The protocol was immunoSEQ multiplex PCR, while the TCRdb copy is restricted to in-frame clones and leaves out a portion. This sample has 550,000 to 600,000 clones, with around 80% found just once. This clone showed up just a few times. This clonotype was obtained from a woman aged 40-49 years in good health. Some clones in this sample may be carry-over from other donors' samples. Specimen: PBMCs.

The CDR3 spells CASSQENSGLNTGELFF. The CDR3 nucleotides are TGCGCCAGCAGCCAAGAAAATAGCGGACTAAACACCGGGGAGCTGTTTTTT. The V gene is TRBV4-3, the J gene TRBJ2-2; possibly TRBD2 for D (6 bases). V lost 0 bases and J lost 2, with 13 bases in between. Germline values: CDR1 LGHNA, CDR2 YSLEER. The CDR3 runs 17 residues.